A single sample is the source of the 9 T cell receptor beta chains below, sequenced in a study of blood T cell repertoires in COVID-19. This table comes from immunoSEQ multiplex PCR, and its TCRdb copy is limited to in-frame clones, with some not included. The table lists 150,000 to 200,000 clones, more than 80% of them singletons. What was sequenced was peripheral blood. The receptors stem from a man aged 45-65 years with acute or convalescent COVID-19.

With respect to this clone: The same CDR3 is also encoded by other DNA sequences in this sample. The genes are TRBV19 and TRBJ1-1, with 9 positions matching TRBD1. Germline trimming cut 8 bases from V and 7 bases from J; bases unmatched to any gene: 8. The germline gives CDR1 LNHDA, CDR2 SQIVND (reference sequence). CDR3 length equals 13 residues. The CDR3 protein is CASSGQGQNEAFF. In DNA form, the CDR3 reads TGTGCCAGTTCAGGACAGGGGCAAAATGAAGCTTTCTTT.

J is TRBJ1-5 and V is TRBV6-1, with D possibly matching TRBD1 (5 bases). V lost 1 base, J lost 5 bases, and 9 bases lay in between. Germline assignment: CDR1 MNHNS and CDR2 SASEGT. The length of the CDR3 is 14 residues. In DNA form, the CDR3 reads TGTGCCAGCAGTGAAGTTAGGGGCGATCAGCCCCAGCATTTT. Translation gives CASSEVRGDQPQHF.

The chain joins TRBV27 to TRBJ2-7, with 11 bases matching TRBD2. Germline-derived CDR1 and CDR2 are MNHEY and SMNVEV (reference sequence). The CDR3 covers 16 residues. V shed 4 bases and J 5 bases; nucleotides not matched to a gene: 10. The CDR3 protein is CASSSVSSGRLHEQYF. The CDR3 region has the DNA TGTGCCAGCAGTTCAGTGTCTAGCGGGAGGCTGCACGAGCAGTACTTC.

V usage is TRBV6-6 and J usage is TRBJ2-3; 9 bases are a match to TRBD2. The CDR3 loop spans 14 amino acids. The germline CDR1 and CDR2 sequences are MNHNY and SVGAGI (reference sequence). V lost 8 bases to trimming and J lost 0 bases; unmatched junction nucleotides: 3. CDR3 DNA: TGTGCCAGCGGACTAGCGCGAAGCACAGATACGCAGTATTTT. Translating gives CASGLARSTDTQYF.

This rearrangement joins TRBV5-5 to TRBJ2-4; D gene uncertain. The V gene lost 4 bases and the J gene lost 7 bases, with 18 bases spanning the gap. There are 15 residues in the CDR3. Looked up from germline, CDR1 is SGHKS and CDR2 is YYEKEE (reference sequence). Here the CDR3 DNA reads TGTGCCAGCAGCGAACCGGGTACAAGGCGCAACATTCAGTACTTC. Translated: CASSEPGTRRNIQYF.

The chain links TRBV2 to TRBJ1-1; 7 bases fit TRBD1. Trimming at V came to 6 bases and at J to 4 bases, leaving 14 bases not matched to a gene. The germline gives CDR1 SNHLY, CDR2 FYNNEI. The CDR3 loop spans 16 amino acids. For the CDR3, the DNA is TGTGCCAGCAGAGAAAAGAAACAGGGGAAGTTCACTGAAGCTTTCTTT. It codes for CASREKKQGKFTEAFF.

The rearrangement joins TRBV5-1 to TRBJ1-1; 7 nucleotides agree with TRBD1. The length of the CDR3 is 14 residues. CDR1 and CDR2 from the germline V gene are SGHRS and YFSETQ. Unmatched junction bases numbered 5, after V lost 5 bases and J lost 1 base. DNA for the CDR3: TGCGCCAGCAGTTACAGGGGCCCGAACACTGAAGCTTTCTTT. Residues: CASSYRGPNTEAFF.

The V and J genes are TRBV6-5 and TRBJ1-4; weak D call: TRBD1 (5 bases). V shed 4 bases and J shed 6 bases, with 15 bases lying between them. The CDR3 extends over 15 amino acids. Germline CDR1 and CDR2: MNHEY and SVGAGI. The CDR3 sequence: CASSSAGTRDEKLFF. CDR3 DNA: TGTGCCAGCAGTTCTGCGGGGACCAGGGATGAAAAACTGTTTTTT.

The CDR3 DNA follows: TGTGCCAGCAGCCCCATACCACAGGGGGCTGGAGAGACCCAGTACTTC. Encoded protein: CASSPIPQGAGETQYF. V is TRBV28 and J is TRBJ2-5, with 9 bases aligning to TRBD1. The length of the CDR3 is 16 residues. Germline assignment: CDR1 MDHEN and CDR2 SYDVKM. The V segment lost 6 bases and the J segment 4 bases; nucleotides outside the gene matches: 12.